These 4 T cell receptor beta chains originate from one sample sequenced in a study of PD-1 blockade in mismatch repair-deficient tumors. Clones were read by immunoSEQ multiplex PCR, and TCRdb kept only the in-frame ones, dropping some. This sample has 55,000 to 85,000 clones; almost 80% occur once, and the top ten carry approximately 5%. Sequencing was performed on peripheral blood, taken 2 weeks after starting pembrolizumab. All receptors derive from an adult with mismatch repair-deficient cancer.

The genes are TRBV25-1 and TRBJ2-4; weak D call: TRBD1 (5 bases). CDR1 MGHDK and CDR2 SYGVNS come from the germline V gene. V was cut by 3 bases and J by 7 bases, with 16 bases left in between. This CDR3 is built from 15 residues. The CDR3 here is CASSEVSGLGNIQYF. The CDR3 DNA reads as TGTGCCAGCAGTGAGGTGTCAGGGTTGGGGAACATTCAGTACTTC.

The chain uses TRBV9 and TRBJ2-1, with 12 bases identical to TRBD2. Germline trimming cut 6 bases from V and 5 bases from J; bases unmatched to any gene: 9. The V gene's germline CDR1 is SGDLS and CDR2 YYNGEE. The CDR3 extends over 16 amino acids. Written as DNA, the CDR3 is TGTGCCAGCACCACTAGCGGGAGGTTCGGGGACAATGAGCAGTTCTTC. Protein sequence: CASTTSGRFGDNEQFF.

The chain employs TRBV11-1 and TRBJ2-2; D is possibly TRBD2 (6 bases). Germline V lookup: CDR1 SGHAT, CDR2 FQDESV (reference sequence). The CDR3 has 17 residues. V lost 1 base and J 3 bases, leaving 15 bases between the germline ends. CDR3 residues: CASSLGSGSSYTGELFF. In nucleotides, the CDR3 is TGTGCCAGCAGCTTAGGTTCCGGGAGTTCTTACACCGGGGAGCTGTTTTTT.

The V call is TRBV18, the J call TRBJ2-7; 7 nucleotides match TRBD2. The germline gives CDR1 KGHSH, CDR2 LQKENI. The trim removed 3 bases at V and 3 bases at J, leaving 26 bases unmatched. The CDR3 length is 21 residues. CDR3 residues: CASSPSGGALSPPRPHYEQYF. Here the CDR3 DNA reads TGTGCCAGCTCACCCTCGGGGGGAGCCCTTTCGCCTCCGAGACCCCACTACGAGCAGTACTTC.